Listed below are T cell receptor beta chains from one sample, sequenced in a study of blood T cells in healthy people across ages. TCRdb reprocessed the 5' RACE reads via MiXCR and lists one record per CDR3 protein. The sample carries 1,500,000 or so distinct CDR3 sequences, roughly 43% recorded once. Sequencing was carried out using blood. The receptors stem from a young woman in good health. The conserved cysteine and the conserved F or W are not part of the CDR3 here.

ASSHGRRANYGYT	TRBV13	TRBJ1-2
ASSFQGNYYGYT	TRBV5-1	TRBJ1-2
ASSLEQGRVYEQY	TRBV5-5	TRBJ2-7
SASPDINEKLF	TRBV20-1	TRBJ1-4
ASTPGGFEQF	TRBV12-3/TRBV12-4	TRBJ2-1
VSAWRGVANQPQH	TRBV12-3/TRBV12-4	TRBJ1-5
ASGGGGDTQY	TRBV11-2	TRBJ2-3
ASSRDRLSYNEQF	TRBV3-1	TRBJ2-1
ASSFGTVNQPQH	TRBV7-9	TRBJ1-5
ASSDSSAMGTDTQY	TRBV6-4	TRBJ2-3
SVYGTGGINYGYT	TRBV29-1	TRBJ1-2
SASPGPLNEQF	TRBV20-1	TRBJ2-1
SVEDGDLDEQY	TRBV29-1	TRBJ2-7
ATSRTGTYGYT	TRBV15	TRBJ1-2
ASSPGRLSTDTQY	TRBV12-3/TRBV12-4	TRBJ2-3
ASSVDRAGGYT	TRBV9	TRBJ1-2
ASSPPHRAYNEQF	TRBV7-9	TRBJ2-1
ASSLTSGRADTQY	TRBV7-9	TRBJ2-3
ASLGTSGSNEQF	TRBV6-2/TRBV6-3	TRBJ2-1
ASSLDWLFERSSYGYT	TRBV12-3/TRBV12-4	TRBJ1-2
ASSQDGGYSNQPQH	TRBV4-3	TRBJ1-5
ASSPDAADTQY	TRBV7-2	TRBJ2-3
ARPGITGELF	TRBV7-9	TRBJ2-2
AGSYRGHPTGELF	TRBV6-2/TRBV6-3	TRBJ2-2
ASSVSGGELDNEQF	TRBV9	TRBJ2-1
SAVDLAGGPQTQY	TRBV20-1	TRBJ2-5
SARDPLAVAKNIQY	TRBV20-1	TRBJ2-4
ASTPSDSRAYEQY	TRBV28	TRBJ2-7